The clone carrying this TCR beta chain showed up just a few times. This record comes from a study of control samples from healthy donors and cancer patients. The CDR3 spans 12 residues. With 4 bases removed from V and 4 bases from J, the gap between germline ends came to 10 bases. From germline, CDR1 is GTSNPN and CDR2 SVGIG (reference sequence). Profiled with immunoSEQ multiplex PCR; TCRdb holds only in-frame clones, not every one. The sample has roughly 120,000 clones, 70% to 90% seen once. The chain is built from TRBV30 and TRBJ1-2, with D hard to call. The clonotype comes from a man aged 40-49 years in good health. The sample comprised blood. CDR3 DNA sequence: TGTGCCTGGACGGCAGGTTCCTATGGCTACACCTTC. This gives the protein CAWTAGSYGYTF.